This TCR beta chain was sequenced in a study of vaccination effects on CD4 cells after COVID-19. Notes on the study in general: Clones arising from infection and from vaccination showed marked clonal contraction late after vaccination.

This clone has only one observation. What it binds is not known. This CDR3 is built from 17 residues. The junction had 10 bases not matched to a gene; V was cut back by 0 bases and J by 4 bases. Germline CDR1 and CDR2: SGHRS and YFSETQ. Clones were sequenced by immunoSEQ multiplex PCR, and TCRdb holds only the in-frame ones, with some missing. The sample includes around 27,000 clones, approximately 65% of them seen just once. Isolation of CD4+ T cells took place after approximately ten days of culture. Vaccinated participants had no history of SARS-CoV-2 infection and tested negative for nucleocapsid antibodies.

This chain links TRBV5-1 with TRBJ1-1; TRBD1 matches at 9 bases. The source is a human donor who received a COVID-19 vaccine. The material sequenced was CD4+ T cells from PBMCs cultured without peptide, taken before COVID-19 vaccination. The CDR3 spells CASSLEGQGVGGTEAFF. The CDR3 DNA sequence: TGCGCCAGCAGCTTGGAGGGACAGGGAGTAGGTGGCACTGAAGCTTTCTTT.